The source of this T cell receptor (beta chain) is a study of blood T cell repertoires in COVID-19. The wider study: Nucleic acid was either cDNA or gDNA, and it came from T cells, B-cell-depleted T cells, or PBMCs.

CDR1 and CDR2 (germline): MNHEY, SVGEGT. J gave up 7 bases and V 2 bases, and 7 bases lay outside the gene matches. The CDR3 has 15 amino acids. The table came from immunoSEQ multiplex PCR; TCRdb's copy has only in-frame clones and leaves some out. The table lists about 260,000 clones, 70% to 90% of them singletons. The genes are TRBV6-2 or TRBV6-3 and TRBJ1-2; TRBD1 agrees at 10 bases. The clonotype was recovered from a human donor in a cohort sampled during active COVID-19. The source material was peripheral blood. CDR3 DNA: TGTGCCAGCAGTTACCGGACAGGGGGGCGCCTTGGCTACACCTTC. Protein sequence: CASSYRTGGRLGYTF.